A single TCR beta chain is shown here with its context. Its antigen is currently unknown. V shed 6 bases and J shed 3 bases, with 5 bases lying between them. The CDR3 totals 11 residues. CDR1 SNHLY and CDR2 FYNNEI come from the germline V gene. This record belongs to a study of a mutant IDH1 vaccine in newly diagnosed glioma. Time point in this sample: week 47, end of study. Vaccination used 300 ug of mutant IDH1 20-mer peptide per dose, with topical imiquimod. Profiled with immunoSEQ multiplex PCR; TCRdb holds only in-frame clones, not every one. In the table there are tens of thousands of clones, around four fifths of which are singletons.

The origin of this receptor is a woman in her 50s with glioma. This chain uses TRBV2 with TRBJ2-5; tentatively, D is TRBD1 (5 bases). The sample in question was PBMCs, obtained from a glioma patient whose treatment included an IDH1 peptide vaccine. CDR3 in amino acids: CASRTEETQYF. In DNA form, the CDR3 reads TGTGCCAGCAGGACAGAAGAGACCCAGTACTTC.